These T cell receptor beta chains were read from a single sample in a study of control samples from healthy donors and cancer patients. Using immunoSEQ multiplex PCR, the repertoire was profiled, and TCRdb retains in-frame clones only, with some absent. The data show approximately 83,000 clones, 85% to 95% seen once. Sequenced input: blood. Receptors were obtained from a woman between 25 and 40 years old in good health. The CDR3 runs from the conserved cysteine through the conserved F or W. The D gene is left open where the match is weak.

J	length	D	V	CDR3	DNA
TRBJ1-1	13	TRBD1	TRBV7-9	CASSSNRGTEAFF	TGTGCCAGCAGCTCTAACAGGGGCACTGAAGCTTTCTTT
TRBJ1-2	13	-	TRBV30	CAWRGRAIYGYTF	TGTGCCTGGAGGGGCAGGGCGATCTATGGCTACACCTTC
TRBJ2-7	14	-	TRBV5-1	CASNPDQSKKEQYF	TGCGCCAGCAACCCAGACCAGTCTAAAAAGGAGCAGTACTTC
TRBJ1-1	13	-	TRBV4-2	CASSQKAGSEAFF	TGTGCCAGCAGCCAAAAGGCAGGGAGTGAAGCTTTCTTT
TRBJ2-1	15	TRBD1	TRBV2	CASSGTGGIVNEQFF	TGTGCCAGCAGTGGGACAGGGGGCATTGTGAATGAGCAGTTCTTC
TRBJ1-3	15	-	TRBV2	CASSPQALSGNTIYF	TGTGCCAGCAGTCCACAGGCGCTCTCTGGAAACACCATATATTTT
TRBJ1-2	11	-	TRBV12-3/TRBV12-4	CASSPGYGYTF	TGTGCCAGCAGTCCAGGGTACGGCTACACCTTC
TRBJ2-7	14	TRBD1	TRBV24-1	CATSPGTGDREQYF	TGTGCCACCAGTCCTGGGACAGGGGACCGCGAGCAGTACTTC
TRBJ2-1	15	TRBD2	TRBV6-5	CASSYTRLSGGAEFF	TGTGCCAGCAGTTACACCCGGTTAAGCGGGGGGGCAGAGTTCTTC
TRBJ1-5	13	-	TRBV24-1	CATTPGQNQPQHF	TGTGCCACCACTCCGGGTCAAAATCAGCCCCAGCATTTT
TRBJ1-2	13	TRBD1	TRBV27	CASSRQGYYGYTF	TGTGCCAGCAGTCGACAGGGGTACTATGGCTACACCTTC
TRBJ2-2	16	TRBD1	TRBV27	CASRFYRTGVAGELFF	TGTGCCAGCAGGTTTTATCGGACAGGGGTGGCCGGGGAGCTGTTTTTT
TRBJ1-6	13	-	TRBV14	CASSRSENSPLHF	TGTGCCAGCAGCCGTTCAGAAAATTCACCCCTCCACTTT
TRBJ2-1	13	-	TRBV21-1	CASSKTRHNEQFF	TGTGCCAGCAGCAAAACCAGGCACAATGAGCAGTTCTTC
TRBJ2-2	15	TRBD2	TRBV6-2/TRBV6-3	CASSYLAVNTGELFF	TGTGCCAGCAGTTATCTAGCGGTGAACACCGGGGAGCTGTTTTTT
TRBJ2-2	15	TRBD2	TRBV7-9	CASSPSGANTGELFF	TGTGCCAGCAGCCCTAGCGGGGCGAACACCGGGGAGCTGTTTTTT